A single sample is the source of the 26 T cell receptor beta chains below, sequenced in a study of post-analysis software for immune sequencing data (dated by TCRdb to the mid-2010s). Broader findings and caveats from the paper: A few TRBV segments, including TRBV5-6, TRBV5-1 and TRBV20-1, were significantly more frequent in patients than controls.

Preparation of the library involved PCR. The instrument was an Illumina HiSeq 2500. To reduce PCR and sequencing biases, unique molecular identifiers were built into the TCR beta cDNA libraries. TCRdb reprocessed the public reads (quality trimming at Q25 with fastp, clone calling with MiXCR) and kept in-frame beta chains. CDR3 protein duplicates are merged, each entry listing the most common genes and DNA. The sample table contains hundreds of thousands of distinct CDR3 sequences; only one count was recorded for roughly 45% of them. The ten largest clones take up roughly 1.8% of the sample. No antigen is known for these receptors. The sequencing input was blood. The receptors stem from a girl between 10 and 17 years old with multiple sclerosis.

The chain has TRBV5-5 and TRBJ2-1, with 7 positions matching TRBD1. CDR3 size: 13 residues. Germline V gene data show CDR1 as SGHKS and CDR2 as YYEKEE (reference sequence). With V trimmed by 4 bases and J by 6 bases, 4 bases remained unmatched. The CDR3, as DNA: TGTGCCAGCAGCGAAGGGACAGCCAATGAGCAGTTCTTC. As protein: CASSEGTANEQFF. The full variable domain, rest sourced from reference TRBV5-5 and TRBJ2-1, is DAGVTQSPTHLIKTRGQQVTLRCSPISGHKSVSWYQQVLGQGPQFIFQYYEKEERGRGNFPDRFSARQFPNYSSELNVNALLLGDSALYLCASSEGTANEQFFGPGTRLTVL.

The CDR3 loop reads CASSQPGLEPSNTQYF. The DNA for the CDR3 is TGCGCCAGCAGCCAACCTGGACTAGAACCTTCGAATACGCAGTATTTT. The gene calls are TRBV4-1 and TRBJ2-3, with 7 bases identical to TRBD2. CDR1 and CDR2 (germline): MGHRA, YSYEKL. CDR3 length: 16 residues. J lost 7 bases, V lost 2 bases, and 12 bases had no gene match.

This clonotype was seen more than once but under ten times. The chain combines TRBV5-1 with TRBJ2-7, with unresolved D. V was shortened by 0 bases and J by 4 bases, with 11 bases between the two germline ends. CDR1 SGHRS and CDR2 YFSETQ come from the germline V gene. This CDR3 spans 14 amino acids. CDR3 sequence reads: CASSLGKGWYEQYF. CDR3 bases: TGCGCCAGCAGCTTGGGAAAGGGCTGGTACGAGCAGTACTTC.

This clonotype was counted at least ten times. This chain uses TRBV20-1 with TRBJ2-1; weak D call: TRBD2 (5 bases). Trimming stripped 6 bases from V and 6 bases from J, with 15 bases between. The CDR3 has 13 amino acids. Germline-derived CDR1 and CDR2 are DFQATT and SNEGSKA (reference sequence). CDR3 bases: TGCAGTGCCACTGTTACAAGCGGCAATGAGCAGTTCTTC. It is translated as CSATVTSGNEQFF.

The CDR3 DNA follows: TGCGCCAGCGGTCGGACTGCAACTAATGAAAAACTGTTTTTT. Its protein is CASGRTATNEKLFF. The chain combines TRBV5-1 with TRBJ1-4; D call uncertain. In germline, CDR1 is SGHRS, CDR2 YFSETQ. This CDR3 region has 14 residues. The V end was cut by 7 bases, the J end by 0 bases, with 10 bases between.

This clonotype occurred once. The chain links TRBV5-1 to TRBJ2-7, with TRBD1 as a possible D gene (6 bases). V lost 0 bases and J 5 bases, leaving 15 bases between the germline ends. Germline V lookup: CDR1 SGHRS, CDR2 YFSETQ. The CDR3 loop spans 15 amino acids. The CDR3 nucleotides read TGCGCCAGCAGCTTGGCAGGGCAGGGGCACCACGAGCAGTACTTC. Its translation: CASSLAGQGHHEQYF.

CDR3 coding DNA: TGTGCCAGCAGCGGTTCGTCCGGGACACCCTTTTACGAGCAGTACTTC. Protein sequence: CASSGSSGTPFYEQYF. The genes are TRBV7-2 and TRBJ2-5; weak D call: TRBD1 (6 bases). The closer fit of TRBJ2-7 to the DNA end suggests the J call may be wrong. The CDR3 has 16 residues. The germline V gene encodes CDR1 SGHTA and CDR2 FQGNSA.

The CDR3 DNA reads TGCAGTGCCGATGAGTTAGGCTACGAGCAGTACTTC. Protein sequence: CSADELGYEQYF. The rearrangement joins TRBV20-1 to TRBJ2-7; D is unclear. Germline-derived CDR1 and CDR2 are DFQATT and SNEGSKA (reference sequence). The CDR3 is 12 residues long. V dropped 6 bases and J dropped 3 bases, with 12 bases sitting between them.

This clonotype was picked up a small number of times. The J gene is TRBJ2-1, the V gene TRBV20-1; 16 positions agree with TRBD2. With V trimmed by 4 bases and J by 9 bases, 6 bases remained unmatched. The CDR3 contains 15 residues. CDR1 DFQATT and CDR2 SNEGSKA come from the germline V gene (reference sequence). The CDR3: CSATGLAGGRVEQFF. The CDR3 DNA is TGCAGTGCTACGGGACTAGCGGGGGGGCGAGTTGAGCAGTTCTTC.

The chain has TRBV27 and TRBJ2-1; tentative D call: TRBD2 (6 bases). Germline V gene data show CDR1 as MNHEY and CDR2 as SMNVEV (reference sequence). V was shortened by 7 bases and J by 7 bases, with 14 bases between the two germline ends. This CDR3 has 13 residues. CDR3 sequence (DNA): TGTGCCAGCAAAAGGTGGGGGGATAATGAGCAGTTCTTC. This sequence encodes CASKRWGDNEQFF.

Note on this clonotype: Its ends do not fully match the called genes, so a read error is possible. The chain couples TRBV6-5 to TRBJ1-5; D unresolved. The CDR3 has 14 residues. Germline assignment: CDR1 MNHEY and CDR2 SVGAGI. The CDR3 sequence is CASSDSRGNQPQHF. The CDR3 nucleotides are TGTGCCAGCAGTGACTCGAGGGGCAATCAGCCCCAGCATTTT.

This clonotype occurred a few times. The V and J genes are TRBV6-2 or TRBV6-3 and TRBJ2-7; no firm D call. The germline gives CDR1 MNHEY, CDR2 SVGEGT. V gave up 5 bases and J gave up 2 bases, with 7 bases separating them. The CDR3 has 12 residues. CDR3 nucleotides: TGTGCCAGCAGTACGGATCCCTACGAGCAGTACTTC. Encoded protein: CASSTDPYEQYF.

The J gene is TRBJ2-3, the V gene TRBV5-1, with D maybe TRBD1 (7 bases). The germline V and J ends were trimmed by 2 bases and 0 bases, with 10 bases remaining between them. CDR1 SGHRS and CDR2 YFSETQ come from the germline V gene. The CDR3 spans 15 residues. The CDR3 coding sequence is TGCGCCAGCAGCTTCAGGGGGGCCAGCACAGATACGCAGTATTTT. Translation gives CASSFRGASTDTQYF.

This clonotype has a handful of counts. The chain couples TRBV11-3 to TRBJ1-1; the match to TRBD1 covers 8 bases. The V segment lost 5 bases and the J segment 4 bases; nucleotides outside the gene matches: 6. This CDR3 comprises 14 residues. Germline V gene data show CDR1 as SGHNT and CDR2 as YENEEA. The chain's CDR3 is CASSTQGVGTEAFF. As DNA, the CDR3 is TGTGCCAGCAGCACACAGGGGGTAGGCACTGAAGCTTTCTTT.

The rearrangement links TRBV7-2 to TRBJ2-7, with 8 positions matching TRBD1. The CDR3 length is 16 residues. Per the germline V gene, CDR1 is SGHTA and CDR2 is FQGNSA. V trimming: 3 bases; J trimming: 0 bases; junction bases outside the gene matches: 7. The CDR3 sequence: CASSFGGTGSSYEQYF. The DNA of the CDR3 is TGTGCCAGCAGCTTTGGAGGGACAGGTTCCTCCTACGAGCAGTACTTC.

V and J are TRBV25-1 and TRBJ2-1, with 7 positions matching TRBD1. Germline V gene lookup returns CDR1 MGHDK and CDR2 SYGVNS. This CDR3 region has 16 residues. The junction had 3 bases not matched to a gene; V was cut back by 1 base and J by 0 bases. The CDR3, as DNA: TGTGCCAGCAGTGAATTCCGGGACAGCTCCTACAATGAGCAGTTCTTC. This sequence encodes CASSEFRDSSYNEQFF.

This clonotype was seen a few times. The chain's CDR3 is CASSPTNIWGPRDRSHEQYF. CDR3 sequence (DNA): TGTGCCAGCAGCCCTACCAATATCTGGGGGCCAAGGGATCGGTCCCACGAGCAGTACTTC. This chain connects TRBV12-3 or TRBV12-4 to TRBJ2-7; TRBD1 might be the D (6 bases). V dropped 6 bases and J dropped 5 bases, with 35 bases sitting between them. The CDR3 runs to 20 residues.

The chain couples TRBV4-2 to TRBJ2-1, with TRBD2 matching over 10 bases. This CDR3 comprises 19 residues. V lost 2 bases to trimming and J lost 7 bases; unmatched junction nucleotides: 17. Germline loops: CDR1 LGHNA, CDR2 YNFKEQ. CDR3 DNA: TGTGCCAGCAGCCAATCTTCGTCTAAACTAGCGGGAACGCGTAATGAGCAGTTCTTC. It translates to CASSQSSSKLAGTRNEQFF.

The chain combines TRBV24-1 with TRBJ2-1, with D hard to call. The length of the CDR3 is 16 residues. CDR1 and CDR2 from the germline V gene are KGHDR and SFDVKD. V was shortened by 3 bases and J by 0 bases, with 11 bases between the two germline ends. The CDR3 loop is CATSDNSPSSYNEQFF. The CDR3, as DNA: TGTGCCACCAGTGATAATTCCCCCAGCTCCTACAATGAGCAGTTCTTC.

The sample holds a few counts of this clonotype. The chain uses TRBV6-5 and TRBJ1-2; no definite D call. The CDR3 totals 14 residues. CDR1 is MNHEY and CDR2 is SVGAGI in the germline V gene. Trimming cost V 7 bases and J 6 bases, with 18 bases left between them. The CDR3 nucleotides are TGTGCCAGCACCCAACAAGAGGGTTACGATGGCTACACCTTC. It is translated as CASTQQEGYDGYTF.

CDR3 coding DNA: TGTGCCAGCAGTTACCGGGACAGCAGCACTGAAGCTTTCTTT. Translating gives CASSYRDSSTEAFF. The J gene is TRBJ1-1, the V gene TRBV6-6, with 7 positions matching TRBD1. CDR1 and CDR2 (germline): MNHNY, SVGAGI (reference sequence). The CDR3 consists of 14 residues. J lost 4 bases, V lost 2 bases, and 4 bases had no gene match.

This clonotype occurred once. The chain has TRBV4-1 and TRBJ2-7; D possibly corresponds to TRBD2 (6 bases). CDR1 is MGHRA, CDR2 YSYEKL, per germline. The CDR3 runs 17 residues. V was trimmed by 2 bases and J by 2 bases, leaving 19 bases between them. The CDR3 DNA reads as TGCGCCAGCAGCCAACCCGGGAGAGGGTCCCTAGCCTACGAGCAGTACTTC. This encodes CASSQPGRGSLAYEQYF.

V is TRBV12-3 or TRBV12-4 and J is TRBJ2-7; a possible D gene is TRBD2 (5 bases). Trimming cost V 6 bases and J 3 bases, with 15 bases left between them. The CDR3 has 14 residues. The CDR3 here is CASRLSVGSYEQYF. CDR3 sequence (DNA): TGTGCCAGCAGGTTGTCGGTGGGGAGCTACGAGCAGTACTTC.

J is TRBJ2-3 and V is TRBV6-1, with D unclear. This CDR3 contains 12 residues. Trimming took 2 bases from V and 8 from J, leaving 8 bases between them. The V gene's germline CDR1 is MNHNS and CDR2 SASEGT. CDR3 loop: CASSETWRTQYF. Here the CDR3 DNA reads TGTGCCAGCAGTGAAACATGGCGTACGCAGTATTTT.

This clonotype came up many times. This chain connects TRBV6-1 to TRBJ2-5; 7 nucleotides agree with TRBD1. The CDR3 loop spans 13 amino acids. V was pared by 2 bases and J by 3 bases, with 0 bases of the junction left unmatched. Germline assignment: CDR1 MNHNS and CDR2 SASEGT. Here the CDR3 DNA reads TGTGCCAGCAGTGAACAGGGGGAAGAGACCCAGTACTTC. This gives the protein CASSEQGEETQYF.

This chain joins TRBV5-1 and TRBJ2-6; the match to TRBD1 covers 7 bases. J gave up 0 bases and V 6 bases, and 12 bases lay outside the gene matches. The CDR3 has 18 residues. Germline lookup yields CDR1 SGHRS and CDR2 YFSETQ. DNA for the CDR3: TGCGCCAGCAAAATTTACGACAGGGTTCCCTCTGGGGCCAACGTCCTGACTTTC. Translated, it gives CASKIYDRVPSGANVLTF.